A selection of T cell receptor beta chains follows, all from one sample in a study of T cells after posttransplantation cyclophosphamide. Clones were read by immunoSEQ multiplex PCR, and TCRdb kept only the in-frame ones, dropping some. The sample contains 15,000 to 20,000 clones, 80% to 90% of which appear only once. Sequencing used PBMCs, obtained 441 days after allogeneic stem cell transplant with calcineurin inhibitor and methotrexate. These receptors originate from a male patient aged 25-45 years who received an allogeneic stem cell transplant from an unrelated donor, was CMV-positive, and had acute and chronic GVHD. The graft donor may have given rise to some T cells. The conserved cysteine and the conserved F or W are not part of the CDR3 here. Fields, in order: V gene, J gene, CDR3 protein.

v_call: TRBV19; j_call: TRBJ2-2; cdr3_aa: ASTRTGQYTGELF
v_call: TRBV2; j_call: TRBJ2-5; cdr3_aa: ASRGQGPAETQY
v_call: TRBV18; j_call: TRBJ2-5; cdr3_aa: ASSLDRTPTTQY
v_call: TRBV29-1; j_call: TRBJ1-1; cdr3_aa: SVRGFVTEAF
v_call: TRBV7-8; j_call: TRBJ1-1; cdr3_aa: ASSFRTGNTEAF
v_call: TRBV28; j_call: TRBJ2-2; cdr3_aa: ASSSWTGETGELF
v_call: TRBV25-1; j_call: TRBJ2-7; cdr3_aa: ASSPGMTYEQY
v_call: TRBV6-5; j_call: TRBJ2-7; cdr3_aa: ASSYEGAGIYEQY
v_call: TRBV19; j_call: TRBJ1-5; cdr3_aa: ASSIKGFSNQPQH
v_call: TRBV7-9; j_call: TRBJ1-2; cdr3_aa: ASSPGQGGGYT
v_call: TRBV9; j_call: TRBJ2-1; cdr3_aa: ASSNSGGAYNEQF
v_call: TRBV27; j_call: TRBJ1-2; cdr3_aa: ASGRVSWLANYGYT
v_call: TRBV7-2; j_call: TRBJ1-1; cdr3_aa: ASSPTENTEAF